This entry is about one T cell receptor (beta chain). It is unclear where the CDR3 begins or ends on the DNA, so no DNA is shown, and the CDR3 is as TCRdb lists it. The CDR3 spans 14 amino acids, including both terminal residues. Germline-derived CDR1 and CDR2 are MNHEY and SVGAGI. This specimen belongs to a study of cytomegalovirus exposure and HLA in healthy donors. Clones were read by immunoSEQ multiplex PCR, and TCRdb kept only the in-frame ones, dropping some. The top ten clones hold about 3.9% of a sample with about 79,000 clones, 80% to 95% of them seen once. Sequencing input: PBMCs. The rearrangement uses TRBV6-5 and TRBJ2-3; no check of the table's D call, TRBD2, against the DNA was made. The sequence derives from a woman aged 25-40 years in good health and CMV-seronegative. The CDR3 reads CASSSSSGTDTQYF.